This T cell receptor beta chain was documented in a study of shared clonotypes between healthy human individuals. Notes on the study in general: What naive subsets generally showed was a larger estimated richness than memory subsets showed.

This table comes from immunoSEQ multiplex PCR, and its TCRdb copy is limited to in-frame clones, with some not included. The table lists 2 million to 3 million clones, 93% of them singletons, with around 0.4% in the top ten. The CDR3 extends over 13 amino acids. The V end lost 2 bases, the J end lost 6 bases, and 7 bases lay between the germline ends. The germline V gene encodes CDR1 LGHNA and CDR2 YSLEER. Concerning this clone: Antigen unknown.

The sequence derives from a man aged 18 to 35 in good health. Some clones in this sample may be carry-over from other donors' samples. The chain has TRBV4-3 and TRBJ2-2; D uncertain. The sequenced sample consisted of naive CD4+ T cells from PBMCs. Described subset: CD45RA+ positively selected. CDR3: CASSQLAAGELFF. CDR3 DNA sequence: TGCGCCAGCAGCCAATTAGCCGCCGGGGAGCTGTTTTTT.